The 7 T cell receptor beta chains listed next were all sequenced from one sample in a study of shared T cell receptors in the human thymus. Repertoires were generated with immunoSEQ multiplex PCR, while TCRdb's copy carries only in-frame clones and drops some. The profile shows hundreds of thousands of clones, about 87% of them singletons. The sample also formed part of further work on human thymus T cells.

The specimen was thymocytes. The receptors shown here come from a boy in the first two years of life with a congenital heart defect.

This chain links TRBV28 with TRBJ2-5, with a weak D call TRBD1 (6 bases). The CDR3 length is 14 residues. Per the germline V gene, CDR1 is MDHEN and CDR2 is SYDVKM. The V and J ends lost 5 bases and 2 bases respectively, with 12 bases between them. The CDR3 is CASSHGTQQETQYF. The DNA for the CDR3 is TGTGCCAGCAGTCACGGGACACAGCAAGAGACCCAGTACTTC.

In nucleotides, the CDR3 is TGTGCCAGCAGGGTAAACAGGGGATTAGCCAAAAACATTCAGTACTTC. This sequence encodes CASRVNRGLAKNIQYF. The J gene is TRBJ2-4, the V gene TRBV5-8, with 7 bases matching TRBD1. The CDR3 length is 16 residues. V shed 5 bases and J 0 bases; nucleotides not matched to a gene: 8. CDR1 is SGHTS, CDR2 YDEGEE, per germline.

This clone has just a few counts. The same CDR3 also results from other DNA sequences found in this sample. The chain couples TRBV4-3 to TRBJ2-5, with a possible D match to TRBD1 (5 bases). Germline lookup yields CDR1 LGHNA and CDR2 YSLEER. V lost 4 bases to trimming and J lost 3 bases, with 9 bases between them. CDR3 length equals 13 residues. The CDR3 DNA reads TGCGCCAGCAGCCCTCACAGGAAAGAGACCCAGTACTTC. Its translation is CASSPHRKETQYF.

The genes are TRBV5-4 and TRBJ1-2; TRBD1 agrees at 8 bases. Germline V gives CDR1 SGHNT, CDR2 YYREEE (reference sequence). This CDR3 is built from 18 residues. Unmatched junction bases numbered 16, after V lost 0 bases and J lost 6 bases. CDR3 amino acids: CASSLGINRGALAHGYTF. The CDR3 DNA follows: TGTGCCAGCAGCTTGGGTATCAACAGGGGGGCCCTCGCGCATGGCTACACCTTC.

The V call is TRBV5-1, the J call TRBJ2-4; 11 positions match TRBD2. The CDR3 extends over 14 amino acids. Per germline, CDR1 SGHRS and CDR2 YFSETQ. V shed 0 bases, J shed 9 bases, and the junction held 2 bases outside the gene matches. In DNA form, the CDR3 reads TGCGCCAGCAGCTTGGCCGGGACTAGCGGCATTCAGTACTTC. Amino acids: CASSLAGTSGIQYF. The complete variable domain, with remaining parts taken from reference TRBV5-1 and TRBJ2-4, reads KAGVTQTPRYLIKTRGQQVTLSCSPISGHRSVSWYQQTPGQGLQFLFEYFSETQRNKGNFPGRFSGRQFSNSRSEMNVSTLELGDSALYLCASSLAGTSGIQYFGAGTRLSVL.

The V and J genes are TRBV25-1 and TRBJ1-1; D is unresolved. The CDR3 runs 11 residues. Germline assignment: CDR1 MGHDK and CDR2 SYGVNS. Between the trimmed V and J ends, which lost 3 bases and 8 bases, there was a span of 7 bases. The CDR3 reads CASSEATEAFF. CDR3 sequence (DNA): TGTGCCAGCAGTGAGGCCACGGAAGCTTTCTTT. Supplemented by reference TRBV25-1 and TRBJ1-1, the full variable domain reads EADIYQTPRYLVIGTGKKITLECSQTMGHDKMYWYQQDPGMELHLIHYSYGVNSTEKGDLSSESTVSRIRTEHFPLTLESARPSHTSQYLCASSEATEAFFGQGTRLTVV.

The chain combines TRBV7-2 with TRBJ2-5, with 8 bases aligning to TRBD1. The V and J ends lost 5 bases and 1 base, in that order; junction bases with no gene match: 12. CDR3 length: 17 amino acids. Germline V gene sequence: CDR1 SGHTA, CDR2 FQGNSA. The chain's CDR3 is CASSRQGARALQETQYF. The CDR3 DNA reads TGTGCCAGCAGCCGCCAGGGGGCGCGGGCCCTCCAAGAGACCCAGTACTTC.